These T cell receptor beta chains were read from a single sample in a study of shared clonotypes between healthy human individuals. Sequenced by immunoSEQ multiplex PCR; TCRdb stores in-frame clones only, minus some. The repertoire includes roughly 700,000 clones, about 90% of them detected once, and approximately 35% sits in the top ten. The sample comprised memory CD8+ T cells from PBMCs. The receptor source for this set is a man between 18 and 35 years old in good health. Some clones in this sample may be carry-over from other donors' samples. CDR3s include the opening cysteine and the closing phenylalanine or tryptophan. The D gene is left open where the match is weak. Clone size appears in some rows only: once, few, many, or a class for an expanded clone.

d_gene	j_gene	abundance	v_gene	CDR3nt	CDR3aa
-	TRBJ2-2	-	TRBV9	TGTGCCAGCAGCCCCCCCCCTAGCGTAGGGACCGGGGAGCTGTTTTTT	CASSPPPSVGTGELFF
TRBD1	TRBJ1-5	-	TRBV28	TGTGCCAGCAGCCAAGGGACAGTTTATAGCAATCAGCCCCAGCATTTT	CASSQGTVYSNQPQHF
-	TRBJ1-1	-	TRBV9	TGTGCCAGCAGCTCAAACAGGGACATGAGGACTGAAGCTTTCTTT	CASSSNRDMRTEAFF
TRBD1	TRBJ2-3	once	TRBV5-6	TGTGCCAGCAGCGCCTACCTACAGGGGGCCGCAGATACGCAGTATTTT	CASSAYLQGAADTQYF
TRBD1	TRBJ2-7	-	TRBV7-9	TGTGCCAGCAGCTTAGTTCCTATTGCTCAGGGGGCTCTGTACGAGCAGTACTTC	CASSLVPIAQGALYEQYF
-	TRBJ2-1	many	TRBV6-6	TGTGCCAGCAGCTCGAACGGCTACAATGAGCAGTTCTTC	CASSSNGYNEQFF
-	TRBJ2-7	-	TRBV5-4	TGTGCCAGCAGCTTGGCCGGACGAGGTGCCTACGAGCAGTACTTC	CASSLAGRGAYEQYF
-	TRBJ1-4	-	TRBV28	TGTGCCAGCAGTTTAGAGGCTGAAAAACTGTTTTTT	CASSLEAEKLFF
-	TRBJ1-1	-	TRBV6-6	TGTGCCAGCAGGAACCCCTTCGAGGGGACGGACACTGAAGCTTTCTTT	CASRNPFEGTDTEAFF
TRBD1	TRBJ2-2	once	TRBV5-6	TGTGCCAGCAGCCTAGGGACAGGGAAGCCCGGGGAGCTGTTTTTT	CASSLGTGKPGELFF
-	TRBJ2-7	-	TRBV4-1	TGCGCCAGCAGCCCTTTCGGAGGGCAGTCTTTTTCCTACGAGCAGTACTTC	CASSPFGGQSFSYEQYF
TRBD2	TRBJ2-7	-	TRBV4-2	TGTGCCAGCAGCCAAGCTAGCGGGAGAAGCTACGAGCAGTACTTC	CASSQASGRSYEQYF
-	TRBJ2-2	once	TRBV2	TGTGCCAGCAGTGACCCGGAGCCCGGGGAAACGAACACCGGGGAGCTGTTTTTT	CASSDPEPGETNTGELFF
TRBD1	TRBJ1-2	-	TRBV28	TGTGCCAGCAGCAAAGAGAGGGACAGGGATGTTTATGGCTACACCTTC	CASSKERDRDVYGYTF